The 16 T cell receptor beta chains presented below share a single source sample, sequenced in a study of blood T cell repertoires in COVID-19. The repertoire was sequenced with immunoSEQ multiplex PCR; TCRdb's copy has only in-frame clones and lacks some. The sample shows fewer than 100,000 clones, 70% to 90% of them seen only once. Sequencing input: peripheral blood. These TCRs come from a man in his 70s with acute or convalescent COVID-19.

This sequence joins TRBV9 and TRBJ1-4; possible D gene TRBD1, 6 bases. V was cut by 4 bases and J by 2 bases, with 15 bases left in between. CDR1 and CDR2 (germline): SGDLS, YYNGEE. The CDR3 consists of 16 residues. CDR3 DNA: TGTGCCAGCAGCAGAACAGGGTTCGCGACTAATGAAAAACTGTTTTTT. Protein: CASSRTGFATNEKLFF.

The chain recombines TRBV5-1 with TRBJ1-1; a possible D gene is TRBD1 (6 bases). Looked up from germline, CDR1 is SGHRS and CDR2 is YFSETQ. This CDR3 comprises 19 residues. V lost 0 bases and J lost 2, with 23 bases in between. In nucleotides, the CDR3 is TGCGCCAGCAGCTTGGAGGTGGGGGGGCACCTGGGCCTCAACACTGAAGCTTTCTTT. Translating gives CASSLEVGGHLGLNTEAFF.

J is TRBJ2-3 and V is TRBV6-1, with D possibly TRBD1 on 6 matching bases. Trimming removed 2 bases from V and 4 bases from J, with 10 bases in between. This CDR3 region has 14 residues. Germline lookup yields CDR1 MNHNS and CDR2 SASEGT. As DNA, the CDR3 is TGTGCCAGCAGTGAAATAACAGGGTCAGATACGCAGTATTTT. It codes for CASSEITGSDTQYF.

CDR3: CSVGQSSNQPQHF. The CDR3 coding sequence is TGCAGCGTAGGACAAAGTAGCAATCAGCCCCAGCATTTT. This chain uses TRBV29-1 with TRBJ1-5; weak D call: TRBD1 (5 bases). Trimming took off 6 bases at V and 0 bases at J, with 9 bases between the two ends. Germline V gene lookup returns CDR1 SQVTM and CDR2 ANQGSEA. This CDR3 contains 13 residues. Full variable domain (rest looked up from reference TRBV29-1 and TRBJ1-5): SAVISQKPSRDICQRGTSLTIQCQVDSQVTMMFWYRQQPGQSLTLIATANQGSEATYESGFVIDKFPISRPNLTFSTLTVSNMSPEDSSIYLCSVGQSSNQPQHFGDGTRLSIL.

The chain joins TRBV30 to TRBJ1-5, with TRBD1 identical over 8 bases. V lost 5 bases to trimming and J lost 4 bases; unmatched junction nucleotides: 4. Germline V gene lookup returns CDR1 GTSNPN and CDR2 SVGIG (reference sequence). The CDR3 extends over 13 amino acids. The CDR3 nucleotides are TGTGCCTGGGGGGACAGGAAAAATCAGCCCCAGCATTTT. This codes for CAWGDRKNQPQHF.

This chain uses TRBV3-1 (or the pseudogene TRBV3-2) with TRBJ2-2; TRBD1 matches at 7 bases. The CDR3 consists of 13 residues. The ends lost 7 bases at V and 4 bases at J; junction bases unmatched: 3. CDR1 LGHDT and CDR2 YNNKEL come from the germline V gene (reference sequence). CDR3 in amino acids: CASTSGGTGELFF. The CDR3 DNA follows: TGTGCCAGCACTTCAGGGGGCACCGGGGAGCTGTTTTTT.

This clone was counted between two and nine times. The V gene is TRBV6-5, the J gene TRBJ2-2; D remains unclear. Germline V gives CDR1 MNHEY, CDR2 SVGAGI. This CDR3 spans 12 amino acids. The V gene lost 6 bases and the J gene lost 0 bases, with 2 bases spanning the gap. CDR3 sequence: CASSANTGELFF. The CDR3 nucleotides are TGTGCCAGCAGCGCGAACACCGGGGAGCTGTTTTTT.

The chain couples TRBV12-5 to TRBJ2-1; 9 positions agree with TRBD1. J gave up 6 bases and V 7 bases, and 10 bases lay outside the gene matches. Germline-derived CDR1 and CDR2 are LGHNT and FRNRAP. This CDR3 spans 15 amino acids. As DNA, the CDR3 is TGTGCTAGTGACCGTCCGGGACAGGGTCCCAATGAGCAGTTCTTC. Protein product: CASDRPGQGPNEQFF.

This chain uses TRBV11-1 with TRBJ2-1, with 7 bases lining up with TRBD1. This CDR3 spans 15 amino acids. CDR1 and CDR2 (germline): SGHAT, FQDESV (reference sequence). The V segment lost 1 base and the J segment 0 bases; nucleotides outside the gene matches: 0. The DNA of the CDR3 is TGTGCCAGCAGCTTAGACAGGGGCTCCTACAATGAGCAGTTCTTC. Translation gives CASSLDRGSYNEQFF.

J is TRBJ1-2 and V is TRBV19; D remains unclear. The germline gives CDR1 LNHDA, CDR2 SQIVND (reference sequence). V was trimmed by 4 bases and J by 11 bases, leaving 14 bases between them. There are 12 residues in the CDR3. DNA of the CDR3: TGTGCCAGTAGTACATCGCGGAGGGTTTACACCTTC. As protein: CASSTSRRVYTF.

This rearrangement joins TRBV7-9 to TRBJ1-4; tentatively, D is TRBD1 (6 bases). Trimming shortened V by 5 bases and J by 6 bases, and 13 bases separated the two germline ends. The CDR3 sequence is 14 residues long. The germline CDR1 and CDR2 sequences are SEHNR and FQNEAQ (reference sequence). For the CDR3, the DNA is TGTGCCAGCAGCCGATTGGACAGCTATGAAAAACTGTTTTTT. This codes for CASSRLDSYEKLFF.

The CDR3: CASSDRDRGRNQPQHF. In DNA form, the CDR3 reads TGTGCCAGCAGTGATAGGGACAGGGGGCGGAATCAGCCCCAGCATTTT. V is TRBV6-1 and J is TRBJ1-5; 12 nucleotides line up with TRBD1. J gave up 4 bases and V 3 bases, and 4 bases lay outside the gene matches. The CDR3 sequence is 16 residues long. Germline values: CDR1 MNHNS, CDR2 SASEGT.

V is TRBV9 and J is TRBJ1-2; D remains unclear. Trimming cost V 3 bases and J 0 bases, with 12 bases left between them. The CDR3 has 15 residues. Per the germline V gene, CDR1 is SGDLS and CDR2 is YYNGEE. The CDR3 DNA reads TGTGCCAGCAGCGGACTCAACACCGCTAACTATGGCTACACCTTC. Protein sequence: CASSGLNTANYGYTF.

CDR3 DNA: TGTGCCAGCAGCCGAACAGGGGAAAAACTGTTTTTT. Its translation: CASSRTGEKLFF. V is TRBV11-1 and J is TRBJ1-4; a possible D gene is TRBD1 (6 bases). The CDR3 runs 12 residues. The V end was cut by 5 bases, the J end by 8 bases, with 9 bases between. From germline, CDR1 is SGHAT and CDR2 FQDESV (reference sequence).

This clone was detected once. The gene calls are TRBV9 and TRBJ2-2; 7 nucleotides line up with TRBD1. CDR3 length: 18 residues. The germline V gene has CDR1 SGDLS and CDR2 YYNGEE. V shed 3 bases, J shed 0 bases, and the junction held 11 bases outside the gene matches. The CDR3 DNA reads as TGTGCCAGCAGCGGTATGGGGACCGGGACAGCGAACACCGGGGAGCTGTTTTTT. It yields the protein CASSGMGTGTANTGELFF.

V usage is TRBV5-4 and J usage is TRBJ2-4; possibly TRBD2 for D (6 bases). The V gene lost 4 bases and the J gene lost 3 bases, with 11 bases spanning the gap. The CDR3 has 14 residues. Germline V lookup: CDR1 SGHNT, CDR2 YYREEE (reference sequence). The chain's CDR3 is CASSPGLDKNIQYF. Written as DNA, the CDR3 is TGTGCCAGCAGCCCGGGACTCGACAAAAACATTCAGTACTTC.